This entry lists 29 T cell receptor beta chains sequenced from one sample in a study of cytotoxic CD8 clonotypes in ibrutinib-treated CLL. This table comes from immunoSEQ multiplex PCR, and its TCRdb copy is limited to in-frame clones, with some not included. The sample carries fewer than 300,000 clones, 70% to 80% recorded once. This specimen was PBMCs, taken at disease progression, from a patient treated with ibrutinib. The source is a human donor with chronic lymphocytic leukemia.

The V and J genes are TRBV19 and TRBJ1-6, with D perhaps matching TRBD1 (5 bases). Germline V lookup: CDR1 LNHDA, CDR2 SQIVND (reference sequence). Trimming shortened V by 2 bases and J by 9 bases, and 17 bases separated the two germline ends. The CDR3 totals 16 residues. This CDR3 reads CASSIRGGSGTSPLHF. The CDR3 DNA reads TGTGCCAGTAGTATACGGGGGGGTTCGGGAACTTCACCCCTCCACTTT.

The CDR3 DNA follows: TGCGCCAGCAGCTTTGACACATCCTACGAGCAGTACTTC. Its translation is CASSFDTSYEQYF. The V gene is TRBV5-1, the J gene TRBJ2-7; D is ambiguous. V lost 2 bases to trimming and J lost 1 base, with 7 bases between them. Germline V gene lookup returns CDR1 SGHRS and CDR2 YFSETQ. The CDR3 is 13 residues long. Drawing the rest from reference TRBV5-1 and TRBJ2-7, the complete variable domain is KAGVTQTPRYLIKTRGQQVTLSCSPISGHRSVSWYQQTPGQGLQFLFEYFSETQRNKGNFPGRFSGRQFSNSRSEMNVSTLELGDSALYLCASSFDTSYEQYFGPGTRLTVT.

V and J are TRBV2 and TRBJ2-5, with unresolved D. Trimming pared 4 bases from V and 0 bases from J, leaving 9 bases between. Germline V CDR1 and CDR2: SNHLY, FYNNEI. The CDR3 totals 14 residues. CDR3 amino acids: CASSGRHNQETQYF. CDR3 coding DNA: TGTGCCAGCAGTGGTCGACACAACCAAGAGACCCAGTACTTC.

This clone was counted only a few times. This CDR3 reads CASSHLYGQIGGYNEQFF. CDR3 sequence (DNA): TGTGCCAGCAGCCACTTGTACGGGCAGATAGGTGGATACAATGAGCAGTTCTTC. V usage is TRBV7-2 and J usage is TRBJ2-1; D is ambiguous. The CDR3 runs to 18 residues. The V gene lost 5 bases and the J gene lost 4 bases, with 24 bases spanning the gap. Germline assignment: CDR1 SGHTA and CDR2 FQGNSA. Supplemented by reference TRBV7-2 and TRBJ2-1, the full variable domain reads GAGVSQSPSNKVTEKGKDVELRCDPISGHTALYWYRQSLGQGLEFLIYFQGNSAPDKSGLPSDRFSAERTGGSVSTLTIQRTQQEDSAVYLCASSHLYGQIGGYNEQFFGPGTRLTVL.

This chain uses TRBV19 with TRBJ2-7; the match to TRBD1 covers 8 bases. CDR3 length: 14 amino acids. Germline lookup yields CDR1 LNHDA and CDR2 SQIVND (reference sequence). V gave up 6 bases and J gave up 5 bases; unmatched junction bases: 9. CDR3 coding DNA: TGTGCCAGTAGAGACGAGACAGGGGAGAACGAGCAGTACTTC. This translates into CASRDETGENEQYF.

There are a few counts of this clone. The chain joins TRBV9 to TRBJ1-2; no reliable D call. Trimming left V 2 bases short and J 8 bases short, with 13 bases between. The CDR3 is 13 residues long. In germline, CDR1 is SGDLS, CDR2 YYNGEE. In nucleotides, the CDR3 is TGTGCCAGCAGCGTCCAGGATTCAGGAGGCTACACCTTC. Protein product: CASSVQDSGGYTF.

The V call is TRBV11-2, the J call TRBJ1-5, with D maybe TRBD1 (5 bases). The CDR3 loop spans 15 amino acids. Germline V gene sequence: CDR1 SGHAT, CDR2 FQNNGV. The V end lost 3 bases, the J end lost 3 bases, and 12 bases lay between the germline ends. The chain's CDR3 is CASSLGRGPNQPQHF. CDR3 nucleotides: TGTGCCAGCAGCTTGGGACGGGGCCCCAATCAGCCCCAGCATTTT. Drawing the rest from reference TRBV11-2 and TRBJ1-5, the complete variable domain is EAGVAQSPRYKIIEKRQSVAFWCNPISGHATLYWYQQILGQGPKLLIQFQNNGVVDDSQLPKDRFSAERLKGVDSTLKIQPAKLEDSAVYLCASSLGRGPNQPQHFGDGTRLSIL.

The V and J genes are TRBV7-2 and TRBJ2-1; 10 bases are a match to TRBD2. J gave up 5 bases and V 4 bases, and 5 bases lay outside the gene matches. The CDR3 extends over 15 amino acids. In germline, CDR1 is SGHTA, CDR2 FQGNSA. The CDR3 is CASSSSGGLNNEQFF. The CDR3 bases are TGTGCCAGCAGCTCTAGCGGGGGTCTCAACAATGAGCAGTTCTTC.

The chain links TRBV4-1 to TRBJ1-5; D is possibly TRBD1 (6 bases). Germline V gene sequence: CDR1 MGHRA, CDR2 YSYEKL. V was pared by 1 base and J by 0 bases, with 7 bases between. The CDR3 is made up of 15 amino acids. The CDR3, as DNA: TGCGCCAGCAGCCAAGGACAGGTTAGCAATCAGCCCCAGCATTTT. Protein: CASSQGQVSNQPQHF.

The rearrangement joins TRBV5-1 to TRBJ2-3, with 12 bases identical to TRBD2. In germline, CDR1 is SGHRS, CDR2 YFSETQ. The CDR3 is 17 residues long. The trim removed 0 bases at V and 4 bases at J, leaving 6 bases unmatched. CDR3 sequence (DNA): TGCGCCAGCAGCTTGGATCCTAGCGGGGGGGCCGCAGATACGCAGTATTTT. Its protein product is CASSLDPSGGAADTQYF.

V usage is TRBV7-2 and J usage is TRBJ2-1, with 8 bases matching TRBD2. With V trimmed by 6 bases and J by 6 bases, 10 bases remained unmatched. The germline V gene encodes CDR1 SGHTA and CDR2 FQGNSA. This CDR3 spans 15 amino acids. The CDR3 is CASRKTAGVANEQFF. The CDR3 coding sequence is TGTGCCAGCAGAAAAACAGCGGGAGTTGCCAATGAGCAGTTCTTC.

This chain joins TRBV13 and TRBJ2-2; D perhaps matches TRBD1 (5 bases). Germline CDR1 and CDR2: PRHDT and FYEKMQ (reference sequence). V was pared by 2 bases and J by 7 bases, with 8 bases between. The CDR3 is 13 residues long. CDR3 DNA: TGTGCCAGCAGCTTAAGGGGTGTCGGGGAGCTGTTTTTT. This sequence encodes CASSLRGVGELFF.

This chain links TRBV15 with TRBJ2-1; D is unresolved. The CDR3 spans 14 residues. Trimming stripped 0 bases from V and 9 bases from J, with 12 bases between. Germline V lookup: CDR1 LNHNV, CDR2 YYDKDF (reference sequence). The CDR3 nucleotides are TGTGCCACCAGCAGAGATCGGGTGCCGGGTGAGCAGTTCTTC. Amino acid sequence: CATSRDRVPGEQFF. Combining the CDR3 with reference TRBV15 and TRBJ2-1 gives the whole variable domain DAMVIQNPRYQVTQFGKPVTLSCSQTLNHNVMYWYQQKSSQAPKLLFHYYDKDFNNEADTPDNFQSRRPNTSFCFLDIRSPGLGDTAMYLCATSRDRVPGEQFFGPGTRLTVL.

J is TRBJ1-4 and V is TRBV16, with D hard to call. V shed 0 bases and J shed 8 bases, with 16 bases lying between them. The CDR3 sequence is 16 residues long. Germline lookup yields CDR1 KGHSY and CDR2 FQNENV. The CDR3 region has the DNA TGTGCCAGCAGCCAATCGGCCCCGGTCGTGGAGGAAAAACTGTTTTTT. It specifies CASSQSAPVVEEKLFF.

The chain couples TRBV5-6 to TRBJ1-2; D is unclear. This CDR3 is 14 amino acids long. Trimming cost V 2 bases and J 2 bases, with 10 bases left between them. CDR1 is SGHDT, CDR2 YYEEEE, per germline. CDR3 sequence: CASSLSWINYGYTF. The CDR3 DNA reads TGTGCCAGCAGCTTATCCTGGATAAACTATGGCTACACCTTC. Full variable domain (rest looked up from reference TRBV5-6 and TRBJ1-2): DAGVTQSPTHLIKTRGQQVTLRCSPKSGHDTVSWYQQALGQGPQFIFQYYEEEERQRGNFPDRFSGHQFPNYSSELNVNALLLGDSALYLCASSLSWINYGYTFGSGTRLTVV.

The CDR3, as DNA: TGTGCCAGCAGTCCGCGACAGGGCCGAATGAACACTGAAGCTTTCTTT. Residues: CASSPRQGRMNTEAFF. The V call is TRBV27, the J call TRBJ1-1; TRBD1 aligns across 7 bases. This CDR3 contains 16 residues. CDR1 and CDR2 (germline): MNHEY, SMNVEV (reference sequence). J gave up 0 bases and V 5 bases, and 9 bases lay outside the gene matches.

This clone appeared a few times. The chain joins TRBV10-3 to TRBJ2-1; TRBD2 is a possible D gene (6 bases). This CDR3 is built from 13 residues. Germline V lookup: CDR1 ENHRY, CDR2 SYGVKD. Trimming cost V 10 bases and J 5 bases, with 15 bases left between them. The CDR3 spells CATAGGRDNEQFF. Written as DNA, the CDR3 is TGTGCCACCGCAGGAGGGCGCGACAATGAGCAGTTCTTC.

The chain joins TRBV11-3 to TRBJ2-4; TRBD1 agrees at 7 bases. The CDR3 contains 15 residues. Germline-derived CDR1 and CDR2 are SGHNT and YENEEA. V lost 1 base and J lost 9; bases outside the gene matches: 9. This CDR3 is CASSLGTDRYSIQYF. In DNA, the CDR3 is TGTGCCAGCAGCTTAGGGACGGACAGGTACAGCATTCAGTACTTC.

The chain recombines TRBV7-6 with TRBJ2-2; D gene unclear. The CDR3 consists of 16 residues. Germline V gives CDR1 SGHVS, CDR2 FNYEAQ. V was shortened by 5 bases and J by 0 bases, with 13 bases between the two germline ends. CDR3 loop: CASSPLRISNTGELFF. CDR3 DNA sequence: TGTGCCAGCAGCCCCCTTCGGATCTCGAACACCGGGGAGCTGTTTTTT.

The chain joins TRBV2 to TRBJ1-3; D is uncertain. There are 13 residues in the CDR3. Germline CDR1 SNHLY, CDR2 FYNNEI. The germline V and J ends were trimmed by 3 bases and 0 bases, with 3 bases remaining between them. CDR3 residues: CASSDNSGNTIYF. CDR3 coding DNA: TGTGCCAGCAGTGACAACTCTGGAAACACCATATATTTT.

This sequence joins TRBV6-6 and TRBJ1-1; the D is unclear. The CDR3 length is 14 residues. Germline V gene sequence: CDR1 MNHNY, CDR2 SVGAGI (reference sequence). The V gene lost 4 bases and the J gene lost 1 base, with 10 bases spanning the gap. The CDR3 nucleotides read TGTGCCAGCAGTTCCCGGGCAGGGAACACTGAAGCTTTCTTT. Encoded protein: CASSSRAGNTEAFF.

The chain uses TRBV29-1 and TRBJ2-7; D gene unclear. Per the germline V gene, CDR1 is SQVTM and CDR2 is ANQGSEA. The CDR3 has 13 amino acids. V was pared by 2 bases and J by 2 bases, with 10 bases between. CDR3: CSVETATTYEQYF. DNA for the CDR3: TGCAGCGTTGAAACTGCCACGACCTACGAGCAGTACTTC.

This chain uses TRBV7-9 with TRBJ1-2; weak D call: TRBD1 (5 bases). This CDR3 is 11 amino acids long. Deletions cut 7 bases from V and 7 bases from J, with 10 bases between. Germline CDR1 and CDR2: SEHNR and FQNEAQ (reference sequence). The CDR3 nucleotides read TGTGCCAGCACCTCGGGGGTTGGCTACACCTTC. This codes for CASTSGVGYTF.

The chain is built from TRBV13 and TRBJ1-2, with no clear D. The length of the CDR3 is 13 residues. With 2 bases removed from V and 4 bases from J, the gap between germline ends came to 8 bases. Germline-derived CDR1 and CDR2 are PRHDT and FYEKMQ (reference sequence). CDR3 amino acids: CASSLSGSYGYTF. The DNA for the CDR3 is TGTGCCAGCAGCTTATCAGGAAGCTATGGCTACACCTTC. The full variable domain, completed using reference TRBV13 and TRBJ1-2, is AAGVIQSPRHLIKEKRETATLKCYPIPRHDTVYWYQQGPGQDPQFLISFYEKMQSDKGSIPDRFSAQQFSDYHSELNMSSLELGDSALYFCASSLSGSYGYTFGSGTRLTVV.

The genes are TRBV19 and TRBJ1-2, with TRBD1 identical over 7 bases. Germline lookup yields CDR1 LNHDA and CDR2 SQIVND (reference sequence). J gave up 7 bases and V 2 bases, and 10 bases lay outside the gene matches. The CDR3 covers 15 residues. CDR3 amino acids: CASSIQGQGGSGYTF. The CDR3 coding sequence is TGTGCCAGTAGTATACAGGGCCAGGGGGGCAGTGGCTACACCTTC.

This sequence joins TRBV28 and TRBJ2-1; 9 nucleotides line up with TRBD2. V lost 5 bases and J lost 6; bases outside the gene matches: 8. The germline gives CDR1 MDHEN, CDR2 SYDVKM. This CDR3 spans 15 amino acids. This chain's CDR3 is CASSPRGLATNEQFF. CDR3 nucleotides: TGTGCCAGCAGTCCTCGGGGACTAGCAACCAATGAGCAGTTCTTC.

The chain employs TRBV21-1 and TRBJ2-1; the DNA was not used to check the table's D call, TRBD1. TRBV21-1 is reported as a pseudogene. The length of the CDR3 is 15 residues. The chain's CDR3 is CASGHRTFVGDEQFF. The DNA of the CDR3 is TGTGCCAGCGGACACCGAACATTCGTAGGGGATGAGCAGTTCTTC.

This chain uses TRBV10-1 with TRBJ2-7; D unclear. With 1 base removed from V and 6 bases from J, the gap between germline ends came to 4 bases. In germline, CDR1 is WNHNN, CDR2 SYGVQD (reference sequence). The CDR3 consists of 11 residues. In nucleotides, the CDR3 is TGCGCCAGCAGTGAGTTCAGCGAGCAGTACTTC. Amino acids: CASSEFSEQYF.

This chain uses TRBV7-3 with TRBJ1-1; 9 bases agree with TRBD1. The V segment lost 6 bases and the J segment 3 bases; nucleotides outside the gene matches: 5. The CDR3 consists of 14 residues. The V gene's germline CDR1 is SGHTA and CDR2 FQGTGA. The CDR3 is CASRKTGGYTEAFF. CDR3 nucleotide sequence: TGTGCCAGCAGGAAAACAGGGGGCTACACTGAAGCTTTCTTT.